A single sample is the source of the 21 T cell receptor beta chains below, sequenced in a study of CD8+CD57+ T cells in acquired aplastic anemia (dated by TCRdb to 2016 to 2018). Flow cytometry had shown CD8+CD57+ cell expansion in the patients selected for sequencing. Sequencing used an Illumina HiSeq 2000. Genomic DNA was used as template for profiling of TCR beta VDJ combinations and CDR3 sequences. The public reads were reprocessed in TCRdb via fastp at Q25 and MiXCR, keeping in-frame beta chains. CDR3 protein sequences are deduplicated, and each keeps its most common genes and DNA. The sample table records 450,000 to 550,000 distinct CDR3 sequences; more than 25% of these occur just once. Around 0.82% of the sample belongs to the ten largest clones. The sample consisted of sorted CD4+, CD8+, or CD8+CD57+ T cells (not recorded which) from PBMCs. These receptors were obtained from a human donor with aplastic anemia.

This clonotype was detected ten times or more. The chain couples TRBV19 to TRBJ2-5; D may be TRBD1 (6 bases). V lost 5 bases and J 0 bases, leaving 16 bases between the germline ends. The CDR3 sequence is 16 residues long. Germline V gives CDR1 LNHDA, CDR2 SQIVND (reference sequence). The CDR3 region has the DNA TGTGCCAGTAGTCCAAGGACAGTGATGTACCAAGAGACCCAGTACTTC. Translated, it gives CASSPRTVMYQETQYF.

The chain joins TRBV6-5 to TRBJ2-7, with D tentatively TRBD1 (6 bases). This CDR3 spans 14 amino acids. The ends were cut back, 6 bases at V and 4 bases at J, with 16 bases in the middle. Germline lookup yields CDR1 MNHEY and CDR2 SVGAGI. CDR3 bases: TGTGCCAGCAGGTGGGGCGGACAGCCATACGAGCAGTACTTC. Translating it yields CASRWGGQPYEQYF.

This clonotype has a count of ten or more. The chain has TRBV15 and TRBJ2-1, with unresolved D. V was pared by 0 bases and J by 10 bases, with 10 bases between. This CDR3 comprises 13 residues. Germline lookup yields CDR1 LNHNV and CDR2 YYDKDF (reference sequence). The CDR3 sequence is CATSRDFVDEQFF. Written as DNA, the CDR3 is TGTGCCACCAGCAGAGATTTCGTTGACGAGCAGTTCTTC.

This clonotype has more than one count but fewer than ten. The chain links TRBV15 to TRBJ2-7, with 9 bases that match TRBD2. Germline loops: CDR1 LNHNV, CDR2 YYDKDF (reference sequence). The CDR3 loop spans 14 amino acids. Germline trimming cut 3 bases from V and 2 bases from J; bases unmatched to any gene: 2. The CDR3 spells CATSRTSGPYEQYF. CDR3 coding DNA: TGTGCCACCAGCAGGACTAGCGGACCCTACGAGCAGTACTTC.

This clonotype has more than one count but fewer than ten. The chain recombines TRBV9 with TRBJ2-1, with D possibly being TRBD1 (5 bases). With 0 bases removed from V and 8 bases from J, the gap between germline ends came to 9 bases. CDR1 is SGDLS and CDR2 is YYNGEE in the germline V gene. The CDR3 is made up of 13 amino acids. The CDR3 DNA sequence: TGTGCCAGCAGCGTAGCAAGGGGCCATGAGCAGTTCTTC. The encoded protein is CASSVARGHEQFF.

The gene calls are TRBV7-9 and TRBJ2-5; D possibly matches TRBD1 or TRBD2 (5 bases each). The CDR3 is 16 residues long. CDR1 is SEHNR, CDR2 FQNEAQ, per germline (reference sequence). V gave up 5 bases and J gave up 5 bases, with 21 bases separating them. In DNA form, the CDR3 reads TGTGCCAGCAGCCCTGGTGCTGGGGGTGAGGGCGAGACCCAGTACTTC. Protein sequence: CASSPGAGGEGETQYF.

With respect to this clonotype: This may stem from a read error, because a much larger clone lies one nucleotide away. The chain has TRBV25-1 and TRBJ2-1; 10 bases align to TRBD1. CDR1 and CDR2 (germline): MGHDK, SYGVNS. This CDR3 comprises 13 residues. The junction had 8 bases not matched to a gene; V was cut back by 10 bases and J by 8 bases. The DNA for the CDR3 is TGTGCCACCGGTGCCGACAGGGGGCATGAGCAGTTCTTC. Encoded protein: CATGADRGHEQFF.

The J gene is TRBJ2-7, the V gene TRBV30; D possibly uses TRBD1 or TRBD2 (5 bases each). Germline CDR1 reads GTSNPN; CDR2 reads SVGIG (reference sequence). The CDR3 extends over 12 amino acids. The V and J ends lost 3 bases and 3 bases respectively, with 9 bases between them. Written as DNA, the CDR3 is TGTGCCTGGAGGGGACCCTTCTACGAGCAGTACTTC. It is translated as CAWRGPFYEQYF.

In its sample, this clonotype was seen many times. The chain links TRBV10-3 to TRBJ2-7; no clear D. Germline loops: CDR1 ENHRY, CDR2 SYGVKD. The CDR3 sequence is 13 residues long. V lost 10 bases and J lost 4, with 17 bases in between. The CDR3 loop reads CASSQAGPYEQYF. The CDR3 DNA reads as TGTGCCAGCAGCCAAGCAGGACCTTACGAGCAGTACTTC.

About this clonotype itself: This sequence may be a read error, since a much larger clone differs from it by one base. The V call is TRBV11-3, the J call TRBJ1-6; the D is unclear. Germline loops: CDR1 SGHNT, CDR2 YENEEA. The CDR3 consists of 13 residues. CDR3 coding DNA: TGTGCCAGCAGTTTGTCAGTCGGGTCACCCCCCCACTTT. The encoded protein is CASSLSVGSPPHF.

V gene TRBV27 combines with J gene TRBJ1-6; D not certain. V gave up 1 base and J gave up 8 bases, with 9 bases separating them. This CDR3 spans 14 amino acids. Germline V lookup: CDR1 MNHEY, CDR2 SMNVEV (reference sequence). Here the CDR3 reads CASSLLNLDSPLHF. The CDR3 region has the DNA TGTGCCAGCAGTTTATTAAATTTAGATTCACCCCTCCACTTT.

This clonotype was recorded a few times. This rearrangement joins TRBV4-2 to TRBJ1-3, with D possibly matching TRBD1 (6 bases). The CDR3 is 15 residues long. V was clipped by 3 bases and J by 0 bases, with 9 bases between them. Germline CDR1 and CDR2: LGHNA and YNFKEQ. The DNA of the CDR3 is TGTGCCAGCAGCCAGAACAGGGACTCTGGAAACACCATATATTTT. This encodes CASSQNRDSGNTIYF.

This clonotype occurred many times. The chain recombines TRBV24-1 with TRBJ2-1; 9 bases fit TRBD1. Trimming took 4 bases from V and 9 from J; bases not matched to a gene: 6. Germline V gene lookup returns CDR1 KGHDR and CDR2 SFDVKD. The CDR3 covers 14 residues. CDR3 bases: TGTGCCACCAGTGACACAGGGGGCCGGGTTGAGCAGTTCTTC. The encoded protein is CATSDTGGRVEQFF.

The chain links TRBV7-8 to TRBJ2-5; tentatively, D is TRBD1 (5 bases). The CDR3 sequence is 15 residues long. The germline V and J ends were trimmed by 3 bases and 5 bases, with 16 bases remaining between them. Germline values: CDR1 SGHVS, CDR2 FQNEAQ. CDR3 in DNA: TGTGCCAGCAGCTTGAGCAGGGAAGGCCCGGAGACCCAGTACTTC. It translates to CASSLSREGPETQYF. The full variable domain, with the rest looked up from reference TRBV7-8 and TRBJ2-5, is GAGVSQSPRYKVAKRGQDVALRCDPISGHVSLFWYQQALGQGPEFLTYFQNEAQLDKSGLPSDRFFAERPEGSVSTLKIQRTQQEDSAVYLCASSLSREGPETQYFGPGTRLLVL.

This clonotype was recorded at least ten times. The chain joins TRBV7-9 to TRBJ1-6; D remains ambiguous. This CDR3 is 15 amino acids long. V shed 1 base and J shed 9 bases, with 13 bases lying between them. Per the germline V gene, CDR1 is SEHNR and CDR2 is FQNEAQ (reference sequence). The CDR3: CASSLDAGIISPLHF. In nucleotides, the CDR3 is TGTGCCAGCAGCTTAGATGCGGGGATTATTTCACCCCTCCACTTT.

This clonotype was seen ten or more times. This chain links TRBV7-8 with TRBJ1-2, with D uncertain. Trimming stripped 2 bases from V and 4 bases from J, with 11 bases between. The CDR3 loop spans 14 amino acids. CDR1 and CDR2 (germline): SGHVS, FQNEAQ. The CDR3 region is CASSLPDPSYGYTF. DNA of the CDR3: TGTGCCAGCAGCTTACCAGACCCTAGCTATGGCTACACCTTC. The variable domain in full, completed from reference TRBV7-8 and TRBJ1-2, reads GAGVSQSPRYKVAKRGQDVALRCDPISGHVSLFWYQQALGQGPEFLTYFQNEAQLDKSGLPSDRFFAERPEGSVSTLKIQRTQQEDSAVYLCASSLPDPSYGYTFGSGTRLTVV.

This rearrangement joins TRBV12-3 or TRBV12-4 to TRBJ1-3; tentatively, D is TRBD1 (6 bases). Trimming cost V 6 bases and J 3 bases, with 15 bases left between them. The CDR3 consists of 15 residues. CDR3 protein: CASRPRGGLGNTIYF. The DNA for the CDR3 is TGTGCCAGCAGGCCCCGGGGGGGGCTTGGAAACACCATATATTTT.

The rearrangement joins TRBV24-1 to TRBJ2-1; a possible D gene is TRBD2 (7 bases). This CDR3 has 15 residues. Germline V gene lookup returns CDR1 KGHDR and CDR2 SFDVKD. Trimming took 3 bases from V and 1 from J, leaving 9 bases between them. Here the CDR3 reads CATSDRGGSYNEQFF. CDR3 coding DNA: TGTGCCACCAGTGATAGGGGGGGTTCCTACAATGAGCAGTTCTTC.

This clonotype was counted many times. The chain is built from TRBV10-3 and TRBJ2-2; maybe TRBD1 (7 bases). The CDR3 length is 14 residues. The V end lost 4 bases, the J end lost 5 bases, and 11 bases lay between the germline ends. Germline loops: CDR1 ENHRY, CDR2 SYGVKD. The DNA of the CDR3 is TGTGCCATCAGTGCGGCAGGGGGGACCGGGGAGCTGTTTTTT. It codes for CAISAAGGTGELFF.

Note on this clonotype: This may be a read error, as it is one base from a much larger clone. This chain links TRBV7-9 with TRBJ1-1; 8 bases fit TRBD1. Per germline, CDR1 SEHNR and CDR2 FQNEAQ (reference sequence). The CDR3 contains 14 residues. The CDR3 nucleotides are TGTCCCAGCAGGTCTACAGGGGGAAGCACTGAAGCTTTCTTT. As protein: CPSRSTGGSTEAFF.

V is TRBV11-2 and J is TRBJ1-2; D possibly corresponds to TRBD1 (5 bases). The ends were cut back, 2 bases at V and 1 base at J, with 14 bases in the middle. Per germline, CDR1 SGHAT and CDR2 FQNNGV. This CDR3 comprises 16 residues. As DNA, the CDR3 is TGTGCCAGCAGCTTATCTTTACAGGAGTATAACTATGGCTACACCTTC. Translated: CASSLSLQEYNYGYTF. The full variable domain, in which reference TRBV11-2 and TRBJ1-2 provide the parts outside the CDR3, is EAGVAQSPRYKIIEKRQSVAFWCNPISGHATLYWYQQILGQGPKLLIQFQNNGVVDDSQLPKDRFSAERLKGVDSTLKIQPAKLEDSAVYLCASSLSLQEYNYGYTFGSGTRLTVV.